This passage covers 25 T cell receptor beta chains from one sample sequenced in a study of cytomegalovirus exposure and HLA in healthy donors (TCRdb year 2017). To prepare the library, the immunoSEQ multiplex PCR assay was applied. Entries here come from immuneACCESS through TCRdb and include only in-frame sequences with V and J called. Some clones fail to appear in such tables; in the studies checked, an unresolved V gene covers under half of the shortfall, and the cause of the remainder is unknown. For this sample there are approximately 62,000 clones; approximately 90% appear just once. Of the sample, about 1.2% is held by the ten largest clones. The sequenced material came from PBMCs. Receptors originate from a woman aged 18-29 years in good health and CMV-seronegative.

The J gene is TRBJ2-7, the V gene TRBV11-2; 8 nucleotides line up with TRBD1. The CDR3 runs 14 residues. V shed 5 bases and J 2 bases; nucleotides not matched to a gene: 5. Germline V gives CDR1 SGHAT, CDR2 FQNNGV. This chain's CDR3 is CASSPPGGAYEQYF. The DNA for the CDR3 is TGTGCCAGCAGCCCCCCAGGGGGCGCCTACGAGCAGTACTTC.

The chain couples TRBV5-1 to TRBJ2-3, with D tentatively TRBD1 (6 bases). The CDR3 loop spans 14 amino acids. Germline V gene sequence: CDR1 SGHRS, CDR2 YFSETQ. Trimming took 2 bases from V and 0 from J, leaving 7 bases between them. The CDR3 loop is CASSLDRSTDTQYF. CDR3 DNA: TGCGCCAGCAGCTTAGACAGGAGCACAGATACGCAGTATTTT. The complete variable domain, with remaining parts taken from reference TRBV5-1 and TRBJ2-3, reads KAGVTQTPRYLIKTRGQQVTLSCSPISGHRSVSWYQQTPGQGLQFLFEYFSETQRNKGNFPGRFSGRQFSNSRSEMNVSTLELGDSALYLCASSLDRSTDTQYFGPGTRLTVL.

The chain couples TRBV2 to TRBJ1-2; possible D gene TRBD1, 5 bases. Germline assignment: CDR1 SNHLY and CDR2 FYNNEI. This CDR3 region has 16 residues. V lost 9 bases and J lost 5, with 25 bases in between. CDR3 coding DNA: TGTGCCAGTCTACTTCCCTGGGGGAGGGTTGGTTATGGCTACACCTTC. This gives the protein CASLLPWGRVGYGYTF.

The rearrangement joins TRBV6-5 to TRBJ2-5; D may be TRBD1 (5 bases). In germline, CDR1 is MNHEY, CDR2 SVGAGI. V lost 6 bases, J lost 4 bases, and 12 bases lay in between. This CDR3 contains 13 residues. For the CDR3, the DNA is TGTGCCAGCAGGGTGACAGAGGTAGAGACCCAGTACTTC. Protein sequence: CASRVTEVETQYF.

The V gene is TRBV6-5, the J gene TRBJ2-5; 7 bases are shared with TRBD1. Germline CDR1 reads MNHEY; CDR2 reads SVGAGI. V was pared by 4 bases and J by 6 bases, with 8 bases of the junction left unmatched. This CDR3 has 14 amino acids. The CDR3 nucleotides are TGTGCCAGCAGTTGGGACAGATATGGACAGACCCAGTACTTC. It encodes CASSWDRYGQTQYF.

This chain connects TRBV11-2 to TRBJ2-3; 7 bases are a match to TRBD2. The V gene end was trimmed by 5 bases and the J gene end by 7 bases; junction bases not matched to a gene: 15. The CDR3 has 16 amino acids. Germline-derived CDR1 and CDR2 are SGHAT and FQNNGV. The CDR3 bases are TGTGCCAGCAGCCAAGGTCGGGGGGATCCCCACCATACGCAGTATTTT. Encoded protein: CASSQGRGDPHHTQYF.

The genes are TRBV19 and TRBJ2-1, with TRBD2 matching over 7 bases. With 5 bases clipped from V and 9 bases from J, the junction kept 10 bases outside the gene matches. Germline V gene sequence: CDR1 LNHDA, CDR2 SQIVND (reference sequence). The CDR3 consists of 14 residues. This chain's CDR3 is CASSYLGTGGEQFF. The CDR3, as DNA: TGTGCCAGTAGTTATTTAGGAACGGGAGGTGAGCAGTTCTTC.

The rearrangement links TRBV2 to TRBJ1-3; no clear D gene. Trimming removed 5 bases at V and 0 bases at J, with 17 bases between. The V gene's germline CDR1 is SNHLY and CDR2 FYNNEI. The CDR3 spans 17 residues. The CDR3 DNA follows: TGTGCCAGCAGTAGGGAGAAGGGCGGGAACTCTGGAAACACCATATATTTT. Its protein is CASSREKGGNSGNTIYF. The full variable domain, in which reference TRBV2 and TRBJ1-3 provide the parts outside the CDR3, is EPEVTQTPSHQVTQMGQEVILRCVPISNHLYFYWYRQILGQKVEFLVSFYNNEISEKSEIFDDQFSVERPDGSNFTLKIRSTKLEDSAMYFCASSREKGGNSGNTIYFGEGSWLTVV.

The chain combines TRBV15 with TRBJ1-1; D possibly corresponds to TRBD1 (6 bases). Germline V CDR1 and CDR2: LNHNV, YYDKDF (reference sequence). CDR3 length equals 15 residues. The V end was cut by 1 base, the J end by 0 bases, with 9 bases between. This CDR3 reads CATSRVGGVNTEAFF. The DNA of the CDR3 is TGTGCCACCAGCAGAGTAGGGGGAGTGAACACTGAAGCTTTCTTT.

V and J are TRBV5-4 and TRBJ2-7, with 9 nucleotides matching TRBD2. Germline CDR1 reads SGHNT; CDR2 reads YYREEE (reference sequence). This CDR3 is 14 amino acids long. The ends lost 2 bases at V and 3 bases at J; junction bases unmatched: 3. The CDR3 is CASSFYSGSYEQYF. As DNA, the CDR3 is TGTGCCAGCAGCTTCTATAGCGGGAGCTACGAGCAGTACTTC.

As regards this clone: The junction differs from germline at one of its ends, possibly a read error. The rearrangement uses TRBV29-1 and TRBJ2-7, with a weak D call TRBD1 (5 bases). There are 13 residues in the CDR3. Germline V lookup: CDR1 SQVTM, CDR2 ANQGSEA. The CDR3 reads CSVDPQGSDEQYF. For the CDR3, the DNA is TGCAGCGTTGATCCCCAGGGCTCCGACGAGCAGTACTTC.

The genes are TRBV28 and TRBJ2-3; 7 positions agree with TRBD2. V lost 3 bases, J lost 6 bases, and 3 bases stayed unmatched. Germline V gene data show CDR1 as MDHEN and CDR2 as SYDVKM. The CDR3 totals 13 residues. This chain's CDR3 is CASSLQGGDTQYF. The DNA for the CDR3 is TGTGCCAGCAGTTTGCAGGGAGGGGATACGCAGTATTTT.

V usage is TRBV9 and J usage is TRBJ2-3, with D uncertain. In germline, CDR1 is SGDLS, CDR2 YYNGEE. Between the trimmed V and J ends, which lost 4 bases and 3 bases, there was a span of 24 bases. CDR3 length: 18 residues. The CDR3 is CASSPSLGRLQQTDTQYF. The CDR3 coding sequence is TGTGCCAGCAGCCCAAGCCTTGGGCGTCTACAACAAACAGATACGCAGTATTTT.

The chain employs TRBV7-2 and TRBJ2-7, with 9 bases matching TRBD1. Looked up from germline, CDR1 is SGHTA and CDR2 is FQGNSA. This CDR3 contains 16 residues. Trimming at V came to 5 bases and at J to 6 bases, leaving 14 bases not matched to a gene. The CDR3 DNA reads as TGTGCCAGCAGCCCTCGGGACAGGGCCGTCCGTTCCGAGCAGTACTTC. Its protein product is CASSPRDRAVRSEQYF.

The chain recombines TRBV13 with TRBJ1-2, with 7 bases identical to TRBD1. CDR1 and CDR2 from the germline V gene are PRHDT and FYEKMQ (reference sequence). This CDR3 is 15 amino acids long. With V trimmed by 5 bases and J by 8 bases, 14 bases remained unmatched. The CDR3 sequence is CASSLNGGGAGGYTF. The CDR3 coding sequence is TGTGCCAGCAGCCTTAACGGAGGGGGCGCGGGCGGCTACACCTTC.

The chain has TRBV6-6 and TRBJ1-2; D gene ambiguous. With 2 bases removed from V and 4 bases from J, the gap between germline ends came to 8 bases. The germline V gene encodes CDR1 MNHNY and CDR2 SVGAGI (reference sequence). CDR3 length equals 13 residues. The CDR3 bases are TGTGCCAGCAGTTACGGAGGGAGCTATGGCTACACCTTC. Protein: CASSYGGSYGYTF.

In this sample, this clone turned up many times. In DNA, the CDR3 is TGTGCCAGCAGCTTGGGGGTAGGGAGAGACGAGCAGTACTTC. As protein: CASSLGVGRDEQYF. The chain recombines TRBV5-5 with TRBJ2-7; the D gene is possibly TRBD2 (5 bases). V dropped 0 bases and J dropped 5 bases, with 12 bases sitting between them. The germline V gene encodes CDR1 SGHKS and CDR2 YYEKEE (reference sequence). The CDR3 totals 14 residues.

The CDR3 spells CASRGYTGELFF. The CDR3 DNA sequence: TGTGCCAGCCGGGGGTACACCGGGGAGCTGTTTTTT. The chain uses TRBV6-5 and TRBJ2-2, with a tentative D call TRBD2 (6 bases). Looked up from germline, CDR1 is MNHEY and CDR2 is SVGAGI. V shed 8 bases and J shed 3 bases, with 7 bases lying between them. The CDR3 spans 12 residues.

The DNA for the CDR3 is TGCGCCAGCAGCCAGGCCCCGGGACAGTACTCCTACAATGAGCAGTTCTTC. It encodes CASSQAPGQYSYNEQFF. The genes are TRBV4-1 and TRBJ2-1; TRBD1 aligns across 7 bases. The germline V gene has CDR1 MGHRA and CDR2 YSYEKL. J lost 0 bases, V lost 3 bases, and 8 bases had no gene match. The CDR3 extends over 17 amino acids.

The rearrangement joins TRBV19 to TRBJ2-2, with no clear D. The CDR3 is made up of 14 amino acids. From germline, CDR1 is LNHDA and CDR2 SQIVND (reference sequence). The ends were cut back, 5 bases at V and 4 bases at J, with 11 bases in the middle. CDR3 DNA: TGTGCCAGTAGTCGTACAGTCCGCACCGGGGAGCTGTTTTTT. It encodes CASSRTVRTGELFF.

The rearrangement links TRBV7-2 to TRBJ2-2; 7 bases align to TRBD1. The CDR3 extends over 14 amino acids. After removal of 6 bases from V and 4 bases from J, the junction contained 5 bases not matched to a gene. CDR1 SGHTA and CDR2 FQGNSA come from the germline V gene. The DNA of the CDR3 is TGTGCCAGCAGACCGACAGGGCCCACCGGGGAGCTGTTTTTT. Its protein product is CASRPTGPTGELFF.

The V call is TRBV28, the J call TRBJ1-2; TRBD1 is a possible D gene (5 bases). Germline assignment: CDR1 MDHEN and CDR2 SYDVKM. This CDR3 has 12 residues. V dropped 10 bases and J dropped 8 bases, with 17 bases sitting between them. The CDR3 DNA reads TGTGCCACCACGTCTTTTAGGGGAGGCTACACCTTC. Amino acids: CATTSFRGGYTF.

The chain employs TRBV28 and TRBJ2-1, with a tentative D call TRBD1 (7 bases). Germline-derived CDR1 and CDR2 are MDHEN and SYDVKM. Trimming stripped 9 bases from V and 8 bases from J, with 20 bases between. The CDR3 length is 14 residues. The DNA of the CDR3 is TGTGCCAGTCGAGGGACAGAGCGGGTCCATGAGCAGTTCTTC. Its protein is CASRGTERVHEQFF.

The chain carries TRBV7-2 and TRBJ2-4; D remains ambiguous. Trimming stripped 5 bases from V and 3 bases from J, with 14 bases between. Looked up from germline, CDR1 is SGHTA and CDR2 is FQGNSA. This CDR3 has 15 amino acids. Here the CDR3 reads CASSDTVSGKNIQYF. The DNA for the CDR3 is TGTGCCAGCAGCGATACAGTGTCTGGCAAAAACATTCAGTACTTC.

The genes are TRBV6-6 and TRBJ1-5; D remains unclear. This CDR3 is 12 amino acids long. V was pared by 7 bases and J by 5 bases, with 9 bases between. Germline values: CDR1 MNHNY, CDR2 SVGAGI (reference sequence). The CDR3 is CASTPRDQPQHF. The CDR3 nucleotides are TGTGCCAGCACCCCGAGGGATCAGCCCCAGCATTTT.